A single TCR beta chain is shown here with its context. The record originates from a study of CD8 T cells in Susac syndrome. RNA in amounts of roughly 0.5 to 1 ug was reverse transcribed with random hexamers. Across 54 Vbeta and 13 Jbeta, immunoSEQ multiplex PCR amplified TCR beta CDR3. TCRdb independently ran MiXCR on the immunoSEQ multiplex PCR reads; one entry per CDR3 protein. The sample records over 150,000 distinct CDR3 sequences, 90% to 96% being singletons. Trimming at V came to 4 bases and at J to 0 bases, leaving 7 bases not matched to a gene. Germline V gene lookup returns CDR1 SGHNT and CDR2 YYREEE (reference sequence). CDR3 size: 15 residues.

The sequence was obtained from a human donor with Susac syndrome. The sample comprised CD4+ T cells from PBMCs. The rearrangement links TRBV5-4 to TRBJ2-7; 7 bases align to TRBD1. CDR3 in amino acids: CASSGTGTDSYEQYV. The CDR3 coding sequence is TGTGCCAGCAGCGGAACGGGGACAGACTCCTACGAGCAGTACGTC.